This T cell receptor beta chain was sequenced for a study of blood T cell repertoires in COVID-19. In the study overall: From the United States, Italy and Spain came samples of acute and convalescent COVID-19. PBMCs, B-cell-depleted T cells, or T cells were the source of the cDNA or gDNA that made up the material.

Trimming took 8 bases from V and 3 from J; bases not matched to a gene: 9. CDR3 length: 14 amino acids. Germline V gene lookup returns CDR1 MDHEN and CDR2 SYDVKM. Libraries were prepared by immunoSEQ multiplex PCR; TCRdb keeps only in-frame clonotypes and omits some of them. The repertoire holds 90,000 to 120,000 clones, roughly 90% seen once, with 4.5% to 6% in the top ten. This receptor was identified in a man in his sixties or seventies with acute or convalescent COVID-19. The chain is built from TRBV28 and TRBJ2-7; 8 bases map to TRBD1. Sequences were obtained from peripheral blood. CDR3 DNA: TGTGCCAGCGTTAAGACAGGGGAGGACTACGAGCAGTACTTC. It is translated as CASVKTGEDYEQYF.